The entry below describes one TCR beta chain. The sample is drawn from a study of shared T cell receptors in the human thymus. Trimming stripped 0 bases from V and 7 bases from J, with 16 bases between. The CDR3 has 16 residues. Per germline, CDR1 MGHRA and CDR2 YSYEKL. Using immunoSEQ multiplex PCR, the repertoire was profiled, and TCRdb retains in-frame clones only, with some absent. Altogether hundreds of thousands of clones are present, 85% to 90% being singletons, with the ten largest covering around 0.0099%. Another study also made use of these data, one on human thymus T cells. Turning to that study: Corrective heart surgery yielded the resections from which the thymus tissue came.

This receptor was identified in a boy in the first two years of life with a congenital heart defect. The chain combines TRBV4-1 with TRBJ1-5, with unresolved D. The sequencing input was thymocytes. CDR3 coding DNA: TGCGCCAGCAGCCAAGATCGGGCCGGGGAAGGGCAGCCCCAGCATTTT. The encoded protein is CASSQDRAGEGQPQHF.